The 11 T cell receptor beta chains below come from one sample, sequenced in a study of shared T cell receptors in the human thymus. Clones were read by immunoSEQ multiplex PCR, and TCRdb kept only the in-frame ones, dropping some. The repertoire holds 630,000 or so clones, with over 75% as singletons. This sample was shared with a second study, whose subject was human thymus T cells.

Material for sequencing was thymocytes. The receptors were gathered from a boy under two years old with a congenital heart defect.

The chain carries TRBV7-8 and TRBJ1-2; D possibly corresponds to TRBD1 (6 bases). V gave up 2 bases and J gave up 8 bases, with 18 bases separating them. CDR1 SGHVS and CDR2 FQNEAQ come from the germline V gene. The CDR3 loop spans 15 amino acids. Written as DNA, the CDR3 is TGTGCCAGCAGCTTATATAGGGCGTGTCAGGGGGGCTACACCTTC. Translated, it gives CASSLYRACQGGYTF.

The chain employs TRBV29-1 and TRBJ1-3; D is perhaps TRBD1 (5 bases). V gave up 4 bases and J gave up 2 bases, with 6 bases separating them. Germline V gives CDR1 SQVTM, CDR2 ANQGSEA. The CDR3 covers 12 residues. The CDR3 coding sequence is TGCAGCGTTGTGACAGCTGGAAACACCATATATTTT. It translates to CSVVTAGNTIYF.

The chain combines TRBV14 with TRBJ2-5; perhaps TRBD1 as D (6 bases). The CDR3 contains 14 residues. Germline CDR1 SGHDN, CDR2 FVKESK. Trimming left V 5 bases short and J 1 base short, with 11 bases between. CDR3 coding DNA: TGTGCCAGCAGCAAAAGGGGGTTCCAAGAGACCCAGTACTTC. Translation gives CASSKRGFQETQYF.

The gene calls are TRBV4-3 and TRBJ2-1; no firm D call. The CDR3 consists of 20 residues. With 2 bases removed from V and 4 bases from J, the gap between germline ends came to 27 bases. CDR1 is LGHNA and CDR2 is YSLEER in the germline V gene. The CDR3 sequence is CASSQSRGPGPGLSYNEQFF. The CDR3 coding sequence is TGCGCCAGCAGCCAAAGTAGAGGCCCCGGCCCCGGCTTATCTTACAATGAGCAGTTCTTC.

The chain links TRBV27 to TRBJ2-3; 8 nucleotides match TRBD1. Germline-derived CDR1 and CDR2 are MNHEY and SMNVEV (reference sequence). The trim removed 3 bases at V and 1 base at J, leaving 9 bases unmatched. The length of the CDR3 is 17 residues. The CDR3 nucleotides are TGTGCCAGCAGTTTTCACACCGGGACAGGTGGCACAGATACGCAGTATTTT. Protein product: CASSFHTGTGGTDTQYF.

CDR3 amino acids: CATSRGGSGGPYNEQFF. Written as DNA, the CDR3 is TGTGCCACCAGCAGGGGGGGATCAGGGGGGCCATACAATGAGCAGTTCTTC. The rearrangement uses TRBV15 and TRBJ2-1; D is possibly TRBD1 (7 bases). V lost 3 bases and J 4 bases, leaving 19 bases between the germline ends. This CDR3 is built from 17 residues. The germline V gene has CDR1 LNHNV and CDR2 YYDKDF (reference sequence).

The chain is built from TRBV5-5 and TRBJ1-5; D is ambiguous. V was shortened by 2 bases and J by 3 bases, with 3 bases between the two germline ends. The CDR3 sequence is 12 residues long. Germline CDR1 reads SGHKS; CDR2 reads YYEKEE (reference sequence). The CDR3 coding sequence is TGTGCCAGCAGCTTCAACAATCAGCCCCAGCATTTT. Its protein product is CASSFNNQPQHF.

The chain links TRBV5-4 to TRBJ2-2; 7 nucleotides line up with TRBD1. The CDR3 consists of 13 residues. J was trimmed by 7 bases and V by 4 bases; bases with no gene match: 4. From germline, CDR1 is SGHNT and CDR2 YYREEE (reference sequence). Written as DNA, the CDR3 is TGTGCCAGCAGCCTCACAGGGGACGGGGAGCTGTTTTTT. Its protein is CASSLTGDGELFF.

This chain joins TRBV27 and TRBJ2-3; TRBD1 matches 7 bases. V gave up 5 bases and J gave up 1 base; unmatched junction bases: 6. Germline V gene data show CDR1 as MNHEY and CDR2 as SMNVEV (reference sequence). The CDR3 extends over 15 amino acids. CDR3 region: CASSPQGCGTDTQYF. The DNA of the CDR3 is TGTGCCAGCAGTCCACAGGGGTGTGGCACAGATACGCAGTATTTT.

The V and J genes are TRBV6-5 and TRBJ2-7; D gene unclear. The CDR3 totals 14 residues. Germline V gene data show CDR1 as MNHEY and CDR2 as SVGAGI. The V and J ends lost 2 bases and 0 bases respectively, with 8 bases between them. The CDR3 DNA reads TGTGCCAGCAGTTACACCTACAGCTCCTACGAGCAGTACTTC. Translating gives CASSYTYSSYEQYF.

The gene calls are TRBV5-6 and TRBJ2-7; 11 nucleotides match TRBD2. CDR3 length: 16 residues. The V gene end was trimmed by 1 base and the J gene end by 7 bases; junction bases not matched to a gene: 10. CDR1 is SGHDT and CDR2 is YYEEEE in the germline V gene. This chain's CDR3 is CASSLRVAGGPFEQYF. DNA for the CDR3: TGTGCCAGCAGCTTGAGGGTAGCGGGAGGGCCATTTGAGCAGTACTTC.